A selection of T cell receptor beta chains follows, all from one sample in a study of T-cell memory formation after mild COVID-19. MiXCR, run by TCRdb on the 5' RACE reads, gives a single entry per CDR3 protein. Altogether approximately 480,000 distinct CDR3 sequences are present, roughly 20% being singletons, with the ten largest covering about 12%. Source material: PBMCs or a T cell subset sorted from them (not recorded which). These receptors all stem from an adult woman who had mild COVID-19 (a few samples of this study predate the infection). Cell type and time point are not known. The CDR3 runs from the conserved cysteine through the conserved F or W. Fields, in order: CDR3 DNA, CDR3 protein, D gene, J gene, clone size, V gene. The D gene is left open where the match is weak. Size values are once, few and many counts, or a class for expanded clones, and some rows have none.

CDR3 DNA: TGTGCCAGCAGAGTACTAGCGGGAGTGACAGATACGCAGTATTTT; CDR3 protein: CASRVLAGVTDTQYF; D gene: TRBD2; J gene: TRBJ2-3; clone size: few; V gene: TRBV6-5
CDR3 DNA: TGTGCCAGCAGCTCGCGTCTGTCGAACACCGGGGAGCTGTTTTTT; CDR3 protein: CASSSRLSNTGELFF; D gene: -; J gene: TRBJ2-2; clone size: few; V gene: TRBV12-3/TRBV12-4
CDR3 DNA: TGTGCCACAGGGCCTGTGACTAGCACAGATACGCAGTATTTT; CDR3 protein: CATGPVTSTDTQYF; D gene: -; J gene: TRBJ2-3; clone size: few; V gene: TRBV10-3
CDR3 DNA: TGTGCCAGCAGCTTAATTGGGGTTGACACTGAAGCTTTCTTT; CDR3 protein: CASSLIGVDTEAFF; D gene: -; J gene: TRBJ1-1; clone size: -; V gene: TRBV11-2
CDR3 DNA: TGCAGTGCTAAGCTACTAGCGGGAGTGAGCTCCTACAATGAGCAGTTCTTC; CDR3 protein: CSAKLLAGVSSYNEQFF; D gene: TRBD2; J gene: TRBJ2-1; clone size: -; V gene: TRBV20-1
CDR3 DNA: TGTGCCAGCAGTTCCGGACATACCTTAGAGACCCAGTACTTC; CDR3 protein: CASSSGHTLETQYF; D gene: -; J gene: TRBJ2-5; clone size: -; V gene: TRBV12-3/TRBV12-4
CDR3 DNA: TGTGCCACCAGTGATTTGTATGTCGGGACTAGCGGGAGAAATGAGCAGTTCTTC; CDR3 protein: CATSDLYVGTSGRNEQFF; D gene: TRBD2; J gene: TRBJ2-1; clone size: -; V gene: TRBV24-1
CDR3 DNA: TGTGCCAGCATATCGATTTTCGGGGACTTGAACACTGAAGCTTTCTTT; CDR3 protein: CASISIFGDLNTEAFF; D gene: -; J gene: TRBJ1-1; clone size: -; V gene: TRBV12-3/TRBV12-4
CDR3 DNA: TGTGCCAGCAGCTTGGCCCCGGGACAGGTCAACTCCTACGAGCAGTACTTC; CDR3 protein: CASSLAPGQVNSYEQYF; D gene: TRBD1; J gene: TRBJ2-7; clone size: few; V gene: TRBV5-4
CDR3 DNA: TGTGCCAGCAGCTTAGTTCGTTCGAACACCGGGGAGCTGTTTTTT; CDR3 protein: CASSLVRSNTGELFF; D gene: -; J gene: TRBJ2-2; clone size: many; V gene: TRBV11-3
CDR3 DNA: TGTGCCAGCATACGGGCGGCCGGGGAGCTGTTTTTT; CDR3 protein: CASIRAAGELFF; D gene: -; J gene: TRBJ2-2; clone size: few; V gene: TRBV2
CDR3 DNA: TGTGCCAGCAGCCTCGGCAGGGGAGGCTATGGCTACACCTTC; CDR3 protein: CASSLGRGGYGYTF; D gene: -; J gene: TRBJ1-2; clone size: many; V gene: TRBV5-5
CDR3 DNA: TGTGCCAGCAGCGCCCCTGACGTGGATACGCAGTATTTT; CDR3 protein: CASSAPDVDTQYF; D gene: -; J gene: TRBJ2-3; clone size: -; V gene: TRBV21-1
CDR3 DNA: TGTGCCAGCAGCTCGCCCTCCGGCACAGGGGGCCTTGGGGAGACCCAGTACTTC; CDR3 protein: CASSSPSGTGGLGETQYF; D gene: TRBD1; J gene: TRBJ2-5; clone size: -; V gene: TRBV7-8
CDR3 DNA: TGTGCCAGCAGCACGTATTTGCATGAAAAACTGTTTTTT; CDR3 protein: CASSTYLHEKLFF; D gene: -; J gene: TRBJ1-4; clone size: -; V gene: TRBV7-2
CDR3 DNA: TGTGCCTGGAGCCCGGACAGGGTACGTGGCTACACCTTC; CDR3 protein: CAWSPDRVRGYTF; D gene: TRBD1; J gene: TRBJ1-2; clone size: -; V gene: TRBV30
CDR3 DNA: TGTGCCAGCAGCCAAGCCAGGCCCTCCTACGAGCAGTACTTC; CDR3 protein: CASSQARPSYEQYF; D gene: -; J gene: TRBJ2-7; clone size: -; V gene: TRBV14
CDR3 DNA: TGCGCCAGCAGCTTGGATGGGACACCCTCCTACGAGCAGTACTTC; CDR3 protein: CASSLDGTPSYEQYF; D gene: -; J gene: TRBJ2-7; clone size: many; V gene: TRBV5-1
CDR3 DNA: TGTGCCAGCAGCCCCCCGGAGGGCGGGCGTTACAATGAGCAGTTCTTC; CDR3 protein: CASSPPEGGRYNEQFF; D gene: -; J gene: TRBJ2-1; clone size: few; V gene: TRBV7-9
CDR3 DNA: TGCGCCAGCAGCTTGCGGGATCCACAAATCAATGAGCAGTTCTTC; CDR3 protein: CASSLRDPQINEQFF; D gene: -; J gene: TRBJ2-1; clone size: few; V gene: TRBV5-1
CDR3 DNA: TGTGCCAGTAGAGTCGCAAGTTCCGGGACAGATGAAGCTTTCTTT; CDR3 protein: CASRVASSGTDEAFF; D gene: TRBD1; J gene: TRBJ1-1; clone size: few; V gene: TRBV19
CDR3 DNA: TGTGCCAGCAGCTTAGCGTTTCTGGGTGAGGATGGCTACACCTTC; CDR3 protein: CASSLAFLGEDGYTF; D gene: -; J gene: TRBJ1-2; clone size: -; V gene: TRBV7-9
CDR3 DNA: TGTGCCAGCAGCCGGCTGCAGGGGGGAGATACGCAGTATTTT; CDR3 protein: CASSRLQGGDTQYF; D gene: -; J gene: TRBJ2-3; clone size: -; V gene: TRBV5-4
CDR3 DNA: TGTGCCAGCAGCTTAGAGGCAGGGGGCTATGGCTACACCTTC; CDR3 protein: CASSLEAGGYGYTF; D gene: TRBD1; J gene: TRBJ1-2; clone size: -; V gene: TRBV11-2
CDR3 DNA: TGTGCCAGCAGCTCGGGGGACAGGGTCGGGATCGGGGAGCTGTTTTTT; CDR3 protein: CASSSGDRVGIGELFF; D gene: TRBD1; J gene: TRBJ2-2; clone size: -; V gene: TRBV7-9
CDR3 DNA: TGCAGTGCTCGCGATAATCAGGGCTACCGAGCTAACTATGGCTACACCTTC; CDR3 protein: CSARDNQGYRANYGYTF; D gene: -; J gene: TRBJ1-2; clone size: -; V gene: TRBV20-1
CDR3 DNA: TGTGCCAGCACCAAATCCCTCCGGGGCACAGATACGCAGTATTTT; CDR3 protein: CASTKSLRGTDTQYF; D gene: -; J gene: TRBJ2-3; clone size: few; V gene: TRBV12-3/TRBV12-4
CDR3 DNA: TGTGCCAGCAGTTTATCTGGGACAGCTGACAATTTCTTT; CDR3 protein: CASSLSGTADNFF; D gene: TRBD1; J gene: TRBJ1-1; clone size: -; V gene: TRBV27
CDR3 DNA: TGCGCCAGCAGCTCTACCAGGGGGCGAGGTAATGAGCAGTTCTTC; CDR3 protein: CASSSTRGRGNEQFF; D gene: TRBD1; J gene: TRBJ2-1; clone size: -; V gene: TRBV5-1
CDR3 DNA: TGTGCCACCAGCAGATTAGCGGGAGTCAGTGATGAGCAGTTCTTC; CDR3 protein: CATSRLAGVSDEQFF; D gene: TRBD2; J gene: TRBJ2-1; clone size: -; V gene: TRBV15
CDR3 DNA: TGTGCCAGCAGCGCCCCATCAGACAGGCTGAACACTGAAGCTTTCTTT; CDR3 protein: CASSAPSDRLNTEAFF; D gene: -; J gene: TRBJ1-1; clone size: few; V gene: TRBV7-9
CDR3 DNA: TGTGCCAGCAGTTACTCGGCAGGGGACGGATATGGCTACACCTTC; CDR3 protein: CASSYSAGDGYGYTF; D gene: -; J gene: TRBJ1-2; clone size: -; V gene: TRBV6-5
CDR3 DNA: TGTGCCAGCAGCCCCGGAAGAGATCAGCCCCAGCATTTT; CDR3 protein: CASSPGRDQPQHF; D gene: -; J gene: TRBJ1-5; clone size: few; V gene: TRBV18
CDR3 DNA: TGTGCCAGCAGCCAACAGGTGAACACTGAAGCTTTCTTT; CDR3 protein: CASSQQVNTEAFF; D gene: -; J gene: TRBJ1-1; clone size: -; V gene: TRBV14
CDR3 DNA: TGTGCCAGCAGCCAAGGGGGACAGGTTGGGCAGCCCCAGCATTTT; CDR3 protein: CASSQGGQVGQPQHF; D gene: TRBD1; J gene: TRBJ1-5; clone size: -; V gene: TRBV14
CDR3 DNA: TGCAGCGTCCAGGATAGCACCGGGGAGCTGTTTTTT; CDR3 protein: CSVQDSTGELFF; D gene: -; J gene: TRBJ2-2; clone size: few; V gene: TRBV29-1
CDR3 DNA: TGTGCCATCAGTGAGTCTGAGATACAGCAAAAAAATGAGCAGTTCTTC; CDR3 protein: CAISESEIQQKNEQFF; D gene: -; J gene: TRBJ2-1; clone size: few; V gene: TRBV10-3
CDR3 DNA: TGTGCCAGCAGTTACGGAGGATTATTGAATACGCAGTATTTT; CDR3 protein: CASSYGGLLNTQYF; D gene: -; J gene: TRBJ2-3; clone size: -; V gene: TRBV6-2/TRBV6-3
CDR3 DNA: TGCAGTGCTAGCCCACTCACAGGGTCTGGGGAGACCCAGTACTTC; CDR3 protein: CSASPLTGSGETQYF; D gene: -; J gene: TRBJ2-5; clone size: few; V gene: TRBV20-1